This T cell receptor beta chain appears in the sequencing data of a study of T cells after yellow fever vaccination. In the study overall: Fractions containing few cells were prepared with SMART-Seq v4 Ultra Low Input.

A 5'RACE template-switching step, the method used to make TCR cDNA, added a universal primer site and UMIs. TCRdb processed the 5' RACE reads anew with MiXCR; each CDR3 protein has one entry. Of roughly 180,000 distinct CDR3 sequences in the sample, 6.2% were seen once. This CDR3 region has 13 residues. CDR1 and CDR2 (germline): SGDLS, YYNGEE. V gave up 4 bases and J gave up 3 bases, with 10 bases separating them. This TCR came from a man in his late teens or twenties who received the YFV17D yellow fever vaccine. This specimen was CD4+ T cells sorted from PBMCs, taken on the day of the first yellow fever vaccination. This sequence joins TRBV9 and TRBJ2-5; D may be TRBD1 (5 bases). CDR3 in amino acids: CASSPGWEETQYF. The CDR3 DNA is TGTGCCAGCAGCCCAGGGTGGGAAGAGACCCAGTACTTC.